The 30 T cell receptor beta chains in this list originate from one sample, sequenced in a study of blood T cells in healthy people across ages. Using a J-beta primer mix together with a sample-barcoded 5' primer, a second PCR was run for about 7 to 12 cycles. TCRdb analysed the 5' RACE reads with MiXCR anew, one entry per CDR3 protein. Counted here are 1.5 million to 2 million distinct CDR3 sequences, around half occurring once; the ten biggest clones make up roughly 2.1%. The material sequenced was blood. The receptors come from a woman aged 40 to 50 in good health.

The V call is TRBV20-1, the J call TRBJ1-2, with a tentative D call TRBD1 (5 bases). Trimming shortened V by 3 bases and J by 1 base, and 24 bases separated the two germline ends. CDR3 size: 18 residues. Germline V gives CDR1 DFQATT, CDR2 SNEGSKA (reference sequence). The CDR3 sequence is CSASGGLGASSLNYGYTF. CDR3 nucleotides: TGCAGTGCTAGCGGAGGACTCGGGGCCTCCTCTCTTAACTATGGCTACACCTTC.

V is TRBV10-3 and J is TRBJ2-7; 7 positions agree with TRBD1. CDR3 size: 15 residues. Germline V gives CDR1 ENHRY, CDR2 SYGVKD. J was trimmed by 0 bases and V by 0 bases; bases with no gene match: 2. CDR3 region: CAISESGQFSYEQYF. Written as DNA, the CDR3 is TGTGCCATCAGTGAGTCGGGACAGTTCTCCTACGAGCAGTACTTC.

This clonotype was detected a few times. V gene TRBV9 combines with J gene TRBJ2-1, with 12 bases that match TRBD2. Losses at the gene ends were 4 bases for V and 7 bases for J; bases not matched to a gene: 12. This CDR3 comprises 17 residues. CDR1 is SGDLS, CDR2 YYNGEE, per germline. The CDR3, as DNA: TGTGCCAGCAGCAAAGGGGCTAGCGGGGGGGCGGGAAATGAGCAGTTCTTC. This gives the protein CASSKGASGGAGNEQFF.

This clonotype was recorded at least ten times. The gene calls are TRBV6-7 and TRBJ2-7; tentative D call: TRBD1 (5 bases). TRBV6-7 is flagged as an ORF with uncertain function. V dropped 5 bases and J dropped 0 bases, with 8 bases sitting between them. This CDR3 contains 13 residues. The chain's CDR3 is CASSVRGSYEQYF. CDR3 sequence (DNA): TGTGCCAGCAGTGTAAGGGGCTCCTACGAGCAGTACTTC.

As regards this clonotype: The germline gene is not matched at one end of the junction; a read error may be the cause. The chain links TRBV5-1 to TRBJ2-7, with D hard to call. The J call is in doubt because the DNA end fits TRBJ2-5 better. CDR3 length equals 12 residues. The germline V gene has CDR1 SGHRS and CDR2 YFSETQ. The CDR3 loop is CTSSLGFETQYF. In DNA form, the CDR3 reads TGCACCAGCAGCTTGGGGTTTGAGACCCAGTACTTC.

V gene TRBV6-6 combines with J gene TRBJ2-1, with a weak D call TRBD1 (6 bases). Trimming stripped 8 bases from V and 4 bases from J, with 21 bases between. CDR1 MNHNY and CDR2 SVGAGI come from the germline V gene (reference sequence). The CDR3 runs 16 residues. Written as DNA, the CDR3 is TGTGCCAGCCGCGGATCTGGGGGAAGGGGGTACAATGAGCAGTTCTTC. This encodes CASRGSGGRGYNEQFF.

The genes are TRBV20-1 and TRBJ1-4, with TRBD1 as a possible D gene (6 bases). The CDR3 consists of 13 residues. Germline CDR1 and CDR2: DFQATT and SNEGSKA (reference sequence). V gave up 6 bases and J gave up 8 bases, with 16 bases separating them. This CDR3 is CSAGVTGVEKLFF. In DNA form, the CDR3 reads TGCAGTGCCGGGGTGACAGGCGTGGAAAAACTGTTTTTT.

The gene calls are TRBV28 and TRBJ2-1; the match to TRBD1 covers 12 bases. Germline CDR1 reads MDHEN; CDR2 reads SYDVKM. The CDR3 contains 15 residues. V shed 6 bases and J 12 bases; nucleotides not matched to a gene: 12. CDR3 coding DNA: TGTGCCAGCAGGGGACAGGGGGCAGGGGAAAGTGGGCAGTTCTTC. It translates to CASRGQGAGESGQFF.

V usage is TRBV12-3 or TRBV12-4 and J usage is TRBJ2-3; perhaps D is TRBD1 or TRBD2 (5 bases each). This CDR3 is built from 15 residues. The V and J ends lost 7 bases and 8 bases respectively, with 22 bases between them. The CDR3 bases are TGTGCCAGCACGAAGGGGACCGAGGGTGAGGGTACGCAGTATTTT. Translating gives CASTKGTEGEGTQYF.

The count of this clonotype is one. The chain recombines TRBV3-1 with TRBJ2-3; 9 bases match TRBD2. This CDR3 is 20 amino acids long. Germline V gene lookup returns CDR1 LGHDT and CDR2 YNNKEL (reference sequence). J was trimmed by 0 bases and V by 3 bases; bases with no gene match: 16. CDR3: CASSHTGSGGSVTSTDTQYF. Written as DNA, the CDR3 is TGTGCCAGCAGCCATACCGGGAGCGGGGGGTCCGTCACTAGCACAGATACGCAGTATTTT.

The table lists this clonotype with a count of one. This chain connects TRBV20-1 to TRBJ2-5; possible D gene TRBD1, 6 bases. The J call may not be correct, given that the DNA end is closer to TRBJ2-7. In germline, CDR1 is DFQATT, CDR2 SNEGSKA (reference sequence). The CDR3 runs 14 residues. In nucleotides, the CDR3 is TGCAGTGCTAGTCCCAGGGACACGGCCTACGAGCAGTACTTC. It specifies CSASPRDTAYEQYF.

This rearrangement joins TRBV9 to TRBJ2-3, with D uncertain. The CDR3 runs to 15 residues. The germline V gene has CDR1 SGDLS and CDR2 YYNGEE. Trimming cost V 3 bases and J 0 bases, with 11 bases left between them. CDR3 amino acids: CASSAYFPSTDTQYF. CDR3 sequence (DNA): TGTGCCAGCAGCGCCTACTTCCCTAGCACAGATACGCAGTATTTT.

V and J are TRBV4-3 and TRBJ2-7; 11 nucleotides match TRBD1. Germline V CDR1 and CDR2: LGHNA, YSLEER. After removal of 1 base from V and 3 bases from J, the junction contained 2 bases not matched to a gene. This CDR3 is built from 15 residues. For the CDR3, the DNA is TGCGCCAGCAGCCAAGGGGACAGGGGGTACTACGAGCAGTACTTC. Amino acids: CASSQGDRGYYEQYF.

In DNA form, the CDR3 reads TGCAGCGTTGTGACAGAGTTTTACGGGGAAAACCAGTACTTC. This translates into CSVVTEFYGENQYF. This chain uses TRBV29-1 with TRBJ2-5; D may correspond to TRBD1 or TRBD2 (5 bases each). Germline loops: CDR1 SQVTM, CDR2 ANQGSEA. There are 14 residues in the CDR3. Trimming cost V 4 bases and J 10 bases, with 22 bases left between them.

About this clonotype: One end of the junction is discordant with germline, which a read error may explain. The chain recombines TRBV20-1 with TRBJ1-1; possibly TRBD1 for D (6 bases). Germline-derived CDR1 and CDR2 are DFQATT and SNEGSKA (reference sequence). This CDR3 region has 14 residues. The CDR3, as DNA: TGCAGTGCTAGAGATCTTCAGGGGAACACTGAAGCTTCCTTT. Translation gives CSARDLQGNTEASF.

This chain joins TRBV4-3 and TRBJ2-5, with 10 bases lining up with TRBD1. CDR3 length: 16 residues. Per the germline V gene, CDR1 is LGHNA and CDR2 is YSLEER. Trimming cost V 0 bases and J 5 bases; bases outside gene matches: 6. CDR3 nucleotides: TGCGCCAGCAGCCAAGATCTAGACAGGGGGCTTGAGACCCAGTACTTC. It codes for CASSQDLDRGLETQYF.

The chain joins TRBV27 to TRBJ2-1, with TRBD2 matching over 10 bases. The CDR3 contains 15 residues. J gave up 5 bases and V 10 bases, and 11 bases lay outside the gene matches. Looked up from germline, CDR1 is MNHEY and CDR2 is SMNVEV (reference sequence). DNA for the CDR3: TGTGCCACCAAGTTAATAGCGGGGGGCAACAATGAGCAGTTCTTC. It encodes CATKLIAGGNNEQFF.

The rearrangement uses TRBV15 and TRBJ1-2, with D unresolved. CDR1 is LNHNV, CDR2 YYDKDF, per germline (reference sequence). The V end was cut by 8 bases, the J end by 4 bases, with 17 bases between. This CDR3 region has 14 residues. CDR3 protein: CATEADDKGYGYTF. Here the CDR3 DNA reads TGTGCCACCGAGGCAGATGATAAGGGCTATGGCTACACCTTC.

V usage is TRBV10-3 and J usage is TRBJ1-1; 8 positions agree with TRBD1. Trimming at V came to 4 bases and at J to 4 bases, leaving 11 bases not matched to a gene. The CDR3 has 16 residues. Germline loops: CDR1 ENHRY, CDR2 SYGVKD. CDR3 bases: TGTGCCATCAGTGCCCTCGACAGGGGAGCCGGCACTGAAGCTTTCTTT. Translated, it gives CAISALDRGAGTEAFF.

This clonotype occurred once. The chain carries TRBV4-3 and TRBJ2-2; the D gene is possibly TRBD1 (5 bases). V shed 0 bases and J shed 2 bases, with 19 bases lying between them. This CDR3 is built from 19 residues. In germline, CDR1 is LGHNA, CDR2 YSLEER. CDR3 protein: CASSQDSSPKWTNTGELFF. The CDR3 coding sequence is TGCGCCAGCAGCCAAGATAGTTCGCCCAAGTGGACAAACACCGGGGAGCTGTTTTTT.

V gene TRBV7-8 combines with J gene TRBJ2-3; D gene uncertain. CDR3 length equals 15 residues. V was clipped by 1 base and J by 0 bases, with 8 bases between them. Germline-derived CDR1 and CDR2 are SGHVS and FQNEAQ. CDR3 amino acids: CASSLVVPSTDTQYF. For the CDR3, the DNA is TGTGCCAGCAGCTTAGTGGTTCCTAGCACAGATACGCAGTATTTT.

This rearrangement joins TRBV6-6 to TRBJ1-6; TRBD1 is a possible D gene (5 bases). Trimming cost V 11 bases and J 7 bases, with 15 bases left between them. Per the germline V gene, CDR1 is MNHNY and CDR2 is SVGAGI (reference sequence). CDR3 length: 13 residues. The CDR3: CAARRGDNSPLHF. The CDR3 nucleotides are TGTGCCGCGCGGCGGGGGGACAATTCACCCCTCCACTTT.

The chain links TRBV20-1 to TRBJ2-5, with D possibly TRBD1 on 6 matching bases. V shed 6 bases and J shed 6 bases, with 14 bases lying between them. In germline, CDR1 is DFQATT, CDR2 SNEGSKA (reference sequence). This CDR3 spans 12 amino acids. The CDR3 region has the DNA TGCAGTGCAGAACAGGGAGAGAAGACCCAGTACTTC. It encodes CSAEQGEKTQYF.

Comments on this clonotype: A junction end diverges from the germline sequence, so it may reflect a read error. This rearrangement joins TRBV7-7 to TRBJ2-5; 7 bases align to TRBD1. The germline V gene has CDR1 SSHAT and CDR2 FNYEAQ (reference sequence). The CDR3 loop spans 15 amino acids. The CDR3 DNA reads TGTGCTAGCAGCCCAGGGACAGTAGGATTCGAGACCCAGTACTTC. Encoded protein: CASSPGTVGFETQYF.

The chain combines TRBV7-8 with TRBJ2-1, with D perhaps matching TRBD2 (7 bases). CDR1 and CDR2 from the germline V gene are SGHVS and FQNEAQ. This CDR3 contains 22 residues. V lost 0 bases to trimming and J lost 6 bases, with 33 bases between them. The DNA for the CDR3 is TGTGCCAGCAGCTTAGCGGAAAGGGGGGGGCGGTTTCGGCCCGCGGTTTCCAATGAGCAGTTCTTC. Its protein is CASSLAERGGRFRPAVSNEQFF.

The rearrangement joins TRBV29-1 to TRBJ2-1; D ambiguous. Gene TRBJ2-7 matches the end of the DNA better, so the J call may be wrong. Germline CDR1 reads SQVTM; CDR2 reads ANQGSEA. CDR3 length: 15 amino acids. Here the CDR3 DNA reads TGCAGCGTTGAATCCGGGTTCAGCTCCTACAATGAGCAGTACTTC. This encodes CSVESGFSSYNEQYF.

The V call is TRBV5-5, the J call TRBJ1-4, with 9 bases matching TRBD1. The J call is in doubt because the DNA end fits TRBJ2-2 better. Germline CDR1 reads SGHKS; CDR2 reads YYEKEE (reference sequence). The CDR3 totals 17 residues. The CDR3 loop is CASSLGPTGGNTGELFF. DNA of the CDR3: TGTGCCAGCAGCTTGGGGCCGACAGGGGGGAATACCGGGGAGCTGTTTTTT.

The chain joins TRBV27 to TRBJ2-1, with D perhaps matching TRBD2 (6 bases). CDR1 is MNHEY, CDR2 SMNVEV, per germline (reference sequence). The CDR3 contains 13 residues. V was clipped by 3 bases and J by 7 bases, with 10 bases between them. CDR3 sequence (DNA): TGTGCCAGCAGTTTCTTCAGCGGGAATGAGCAGTTCTTC. It yields the protein CASSFFSGNEQFF.

This clonotype was counted a single time. The gene calls are TRBV7-9 and TRBJ1-5; D not certain. The V and J ends lost 5 bases and 3 bases respectively, with 11 bases between them. This CDR3 region has 14 residues. Germline-derived CDR1 and CDR2 are SEHNR and FQNEAQ (reference sequence). The CDR3 region has the DNA TGTGCCAGCAGCCATGACACGTCCAATCAGCCCCAGCATTTT. Amino acid sequence: CASSHDTSNQPQHF.

The V and J genes are TRBV20-1 and TRBJ2-1; 7 nucleotides align to TRBD2. Germline V gene data show CDR1 as DFQATT and CDR2 as SNEGSKA (reference sequence). The CDR3 runs to 12 residues. Unmatched junction bases numbered 3, after V lost 2 bases and J lost 8 bases. Here the CDR3 reads CSARLRGDEQFF. The CDR3 DNA follows: TGCAGTGCTAGACTACGGGGGGATGAGCAGTTCTTC.